These 12 T cell receptor beta chains were sequenced from one sample in a study of shared T cell receptors in the human thymus. Using immunoSEQ multiplex PCR, the repertoire was profiled, and TCRdb retains in-frame clones only, with some absent. Among hundreds of thousands of clones listed, 88% were seen once. These data also formed part of another study, on human thymus T cells.

The sample consisted of thymocytes. The receptors derive from a boy younger than two with a congenital heart defect.

This sequence joins TRBV7-8 and TRBJ2-1, with D unresolved. There are 13 residues in the CDR3. V lost 3 bases to trimming and J lost 7 bases, with 10 bases between them. Germline V CDR1 and CDR2: SGHVS, FQNEAQ. The CDR3 protein is CASSLGSWNEQFF. CDR3 in DNA: TGTGCCAGCAGCTTGGGTAGCTGGAATGAGCAGTTCTTC.

This chain connects TRBV4-3 to TRBJ2-1, with 7 nucleotides matching TRBD2. Germline V gene sequence: CDR1 LGHNA, CDR2 YSLEER. Losses at the gene ends were 3 bases for V and 5 bases for J; bases not matched to a gene: 10. The CDR3 is made up of 16 amino acids. The CDR3 DNA sequence: TGCGCCAGCAGCCAGCGGGGGAGGGCCTATAACAATGAGCAGTTCTTC. Translation gives CASSQRGRAYNNEQFF.

The chain links TRBV4-3 to TRBJ1-2, with 7 nucleotides matching TRBD1. With 0 bases clipped from V and 3 bases from J, the junction kept 10 bases outside the gene matches. Germline V gene lookup returns CDR1 LGHNA and CDR2 YSLEER. CDR3 length: 17 residues. The CDR3 is CASSQDGHRGSYYGYTF. The CDR3 DNA sequence: TGCGCCAGCAGCCAAGATGGTCACAGGGGTAGTTACTATGGCTACACCTTC.

This chain joins TRBV30 and TRBJ2-1, with 8 bases that match TRBD1. CDR1 GTSNPN and CDR2 SVGIG come from the germline V gene (reference sequence). Germline trimming cut 1 base from V and 2 bases from J; bases unmatched to any gene: 10. The CDR3 has 17 amino acids. The CDR3 DNA is TGTGCCTGGAGTGCCAGGCGACAGGGGACCCCCTACAATGAGCAGTTCTTC. Translated: CAWSARRQGTPYNEQFF.

The table lists this clone with a few counts. V and J are TRBV11-3 and TRBJ1-2, with no clear D. The CDR3 has 13 residues. Germline V gives CDR1 SGHNT, CDR2 YENEEA. The germline V and J ends were trimmed by 0 bases and 4 bases, with 6 bases remaining between them. CDR3 bases: TGTGCCAGCAGCTTAGATTTCGGCTATGGCTACACCTTC. It yields the protein CASSLDFGYGYTF.

J is TRBJ2-3 and V is TRBV5-4; 10 bases align to TRBD2. The CDR3 is 16 amino acids. The germline gives CDR1 SGHNT, CDR2 YYREEE (reference sequence). The trim removed 4 bases at V and 2 bases at J, leaving 7 bases unmatched. In DNA form, the CDR3 reads TGTGCCAGCAGCCCAAAGCGGGAGGGTTCCACAGATACGCAGTATTTT. The encoded protein is CASSPKREGSTDTQYF.

The chain combines TRBV9 with TRBJ2-7; TRBD1 aligns across 9 bases. This CDR3 has 15 amino acids. Germline V gene sequence: CDR1 SGDLS, CDR2 YYNGEE. The trim removed 5 bases at V and 3 bases at J, leaving 9 bases unmatched. CDR3 DNA sequence: TGTGCCAGCAGTCGTCGGGACAGGGCCTACTACGAGCAGTACTTC. It translates to CASSRRDRAYYEQYF. Using reference TRBV9 and TRBJ2-7 for the parts outside the CDR3, the full variable domain is DSGVTQTPKHLITATGQRVTLRCSPRSGDLSVYWYQQSLDQGLQFLIQYYNGEERAKGNILERFSAQQFPDLHSELNLSSLELGDSALYFCASSRRDRAYYEQYFGPGTRLTVT.

This clone was seen just once. The genes are TRBV4-1 and TRBJ2-1; D is possibly TRBD1 (5 bases). Germline CDR1 and CDR2: MGHRA and YSYEKL. The CDR3 covers 15 residues. The V end lost 1 base, the J end lost 5 bases, and 12 bases lay between the germline ends. Here the CDR3 DNA reads TGCGCCAGCAGCCAAGCCGAACCACAGGACAATGAGCAGTTCTTC. It encodes CASSQAEPQDNEQFF.

This clone was counted a single time. This rearrangement joins TRBV6-1 to TRBJ1-2; a possible D gene is TRBD1 (5 bases). Trimming took 6 bases from V and 5 from J, leaving 13 bases between them. The CDR3 has 13 amino acids. Germline V gene lookup returns CDR1 MNHNS and CDR2 SASEGT. The CDR3 protein is CASRGGTDYGYTF. CDR3 DNA: TGTGCCAGCAGGGGGGGGACGGATTATGGCTACACCTTC.

The genes are TRBV28 and TRBJ2-1, with 12 bases matching TRBD2. V trimming: 2 bases; J trimming: 4 bases; junction bases outside the gene matches: 15. CDR1 is MDHEN and CDR2 is SYDVKM in the germline V gene. The CDR3 runs to 20 residues. The CDR3 DNA sequence: TGTGCCAGCAGTTTACGAGGACTAGCGGGGAAGGGTACTCATTACAATGAGCAGTTCTTC. Protein: CASSLRGLAGKGTHYNEQFF.

The rearrangement joins TRBV19 to TRBJ2-5; 9 bases are a match to TRBD2. The V and J ends lost 7 bases and 2 bases, in that order; junction bases with no gene match: 17. CDR1 and CDR2 (germline): LNHDA, SQIVND (reference sequence). This CDR3 is 18 amino acids long. CDR3 sequence: CASTPILTTSGRQETQYF. Here the CDR3 DNA reads TGTGCCAGTACCCCTATCCTTACGACTAGCGGAAGACAAGAGACCCAGTACTTC.

This clone was picked up a small number of times. The chain recombines TRBV11-3 with TRBJ2-1, with 8 bases fitting TRBD1. Trimming cost V 6 bases and J 5 bases; bases outside gene matches: 6. The CDR3 loop spans 14 amino acids. Looked up from germline, CDR1 is SGHNT and CDR2 is YENEEA. DNA of the CDR3: TGTGCCAGCAGTGGACAGGGTGAGGACAATGAGCAGTTCTTC. Protein sequence: CASSGQGEDNEQFF.